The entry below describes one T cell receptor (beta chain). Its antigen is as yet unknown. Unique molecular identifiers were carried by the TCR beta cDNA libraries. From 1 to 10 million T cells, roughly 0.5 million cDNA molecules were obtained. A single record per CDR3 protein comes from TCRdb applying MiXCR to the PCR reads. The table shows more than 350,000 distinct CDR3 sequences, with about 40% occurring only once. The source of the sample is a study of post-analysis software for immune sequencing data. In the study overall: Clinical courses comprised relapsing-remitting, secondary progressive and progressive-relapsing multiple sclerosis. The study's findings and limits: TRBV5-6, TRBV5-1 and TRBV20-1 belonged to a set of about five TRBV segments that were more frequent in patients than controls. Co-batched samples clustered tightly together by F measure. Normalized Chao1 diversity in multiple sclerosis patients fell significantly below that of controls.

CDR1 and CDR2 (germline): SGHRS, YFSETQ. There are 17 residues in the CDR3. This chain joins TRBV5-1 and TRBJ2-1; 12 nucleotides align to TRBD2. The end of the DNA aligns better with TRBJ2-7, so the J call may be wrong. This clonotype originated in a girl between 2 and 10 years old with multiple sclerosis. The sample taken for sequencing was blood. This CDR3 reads CASSPTSGGRSYNEQYF. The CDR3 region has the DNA TGCGCCAGCAGCCCGACTAGCGGGGGCCGCTCCTACAATGAGCAGTACTTC.